Each of the 20 T cell receptor beta chains below was sequenced from the same sample in a study of CD8+ T cells in alopecia areata. Investigators isolated RNA and reverse transcribed it into cDNA to act as the sequencing template. Assay: immunoSEQ multiplex PCR; the TCRdb copy retains only in-frame clones and omits some. In the table there are about 190,000 clones, over 50% of which are singletons. The source material was CD4+ T cells sorted from blood, sampled at week 0. The receptor set was obtained from a human donor with alopecia areata.

The chain joins TRBV30 to TRBJ2-2; D remains unclear. Trimming left V 0 bases short and J 4 bases short, with 6 bases between. The CDR3 extends over 13 amino acids. From germline, CDR1 is GTSNPN and CDR2 SVGIG (reference sequence). The CDR3 spells CAWSVFTTGELFF. The CDR3 nucleotides read TGTGCCTGGAGTGTCTTTACCACCGGGGAGCTGTTTTTT.

For the CDR3, the DNA is TGTGCCAGCAGCTTAGTCCGCCGGGGGGCGTGGGAGACCCAGTACTTC. This gives the protein CASSLVRRGAWETQYF. The rearrangement links TRBV11-2 to TRBJ2-5; possibly TRBD2 for D (7 bases). V was pared by 1 base and J by 5 bases, with 17 bases between. This CDR3 has 16 residues. CDR1 and CDR2 from the germline V gene are SGHAT and FQNNGV.

The chain is built from TRBV7-8 and TRBJ1-4; D is undetermined. Germline CDR1 and CDR2: SGHVS and FQNEAQ. V was trimmed by 7 bases and J by 5 bases, leaving 17 bases between them. The length of the CDR3 is 15 residues. The CDR3 DNA reads as TGTGCCAGCACCCTAGGGTCCGGAGAGAATGAAAAACTGTTTTTT. Its protein product is CASTLGSGENEKLFF. Full variable domain (missing parts from reference TRBV7-8 and TRBJ1-4): GAGVSQSPRYKVAKRGQDVALRCDPISGHVSLFWYQQALGQGPEFLTYFQNEAQLDKSGLPSDRFFAERPEGSVSTLKIQRTQQEDSAVYLCASTLGSGENEKLFFGSGTQLSVL.

The table lists this clone with a count of one. The chain carries TRBV15 and TRBJ2-7, with D perhaps matching TRBD2 (6 bases). This CDR3 comprises 13 residues. V was pared by 1 base and J by 2 bases, with 6 bases between. Germline lookup yields CDR1 LNHNV and CDR2 YYDKDF (reference sequence). CDR3 coding DNA: TGTGCCACCAGCAGAGGGACTACCTACGAGCAGTACTTC. The encoded protein is CATSRGTTYEQYF.

This sequence joins TRBV5-1 and TRBJ1-6; maybe TRBD1 (6 bases). Germline CDR1 and CDR2: SGHRS and YFSETQ. The germline V and J ends were trimmed by 0 bases and 7 bases, with 8 bases remaining between them. The CDR3 totals 14 residues. The CDR3 bases are TGCGCCAGCAGCTTGGACAGGGACAATTCACCCCTCCACTTT. Translating gives CASSLDRDNSPLHF.

This clone was recorded a few times. J is TRBJ2-2 and V is TRBV2; 8 bases are shared with TRBD2. This CDR3 region has 17 residues. From germline, CDR1 is SNHLY and CDR2 FYNNEI. Trimming cost V 7 bases and J 5 bases; bases outside gene matches: 15. The CDR3 bases are TGTGCCAGCATCGGGGCGTCTAGCGGGCTCAGGACCGGGGAGCTGTTTTTT. It yields the protein CASIGASSGLRTGELFF.

The V call is TRBV29-1, the J call TRBJ1-1, with no clear D. V lost 4 bases and J lost 0, with 6 bases in between. CDR1 and CDR2 (germline): SQVTM, ANQGSEA. The CDR3 covers 12 residues. The chain's CDR3 is CSVAAMNTEAFF. DNA for the CDR3: TGCAGCGTTGCAGCAATGAACACTGAAGCTTTCTTT. The variable domain in full, with the rest retrieved from reference TRBV29-1 and TRBJ1-1, is SAVISQKPSRDICQRGTSLTIQCQVDSQVTMMFWYRQQPGQSLTLIATANQGSEATYESGFVIDKFPISRPNLTFSTLTVSNMSPEDSSIYLCSVAAMNTEAFFGQGTRLTVV.

V gene TRBV2 combines with J gene TRBJ2-1; D uncertain. Germline V gives CDR1 SNHLY, CDR2 FYNNEI. The CDR3 has 11 residues. V lost 2 bases and J 4 bases, leaving 0 bases between the germline ends. The CDR3 loop is CASSEYNEQFF. CDR3 in DNA: TGTGCCAGCAGTGAATACAATGAGCAGTTCTTC. Full variable domain (rest looked up from reference TRBV2 and TRBJ2-1): EPEVTQTPSHQVTQMGQEVILRCVPISNHLYFYWYRQILGQKVEFLVSFYNNEISEKSEIFDDQFSVERPDGSNFTLKIRSTKLEDSAMYFCASSEYNEQFFGPGTRLTVL.

This clone was recorded a few times. The CDR3 DNA sequence: TGTGCCTGGAGTGTTTCGACAGTTCGGCATGGCTACACCTTC. Its protein is CAWSVSTVRHGYTF. The chain carries TRBV30 and TRBJ1-2, with D possibly TRBD1 on 5 matching bases. This CDR3 has 14 amino acids. In germline, CDR1 is GTSNPN, CDR2 SVGIG (reference sequence). Trimming took 0 bases from V and 6 from J, leaving 14 bases between them.

The chain couples TRBV5-1 to TRBJ1-6, with 7 bases fitting TRBD1. The CDR3 loop spans 15 amino acids. Unmatched junction bases numbered 5, after V lost 4 bases and J lost 4 bases. Germline V gene sequence: CDR1 SGHRS, CDR2 YFSETQ. In nucleotides, the CDR3 is TGCGCCAGCAGCATAGAGGGACAGTATAATTCACCCCTCCACTTT. The encoded protein is CASSIEGQYNSPLHF.

The V gene is TRBV14, the J gene TRBJ1-2; D remains unclear. CDR3 length: 13 amino acids. Per germline, CDR1 SGHDN and CDR2 FVKESK. V lost 4 bases and J 4 bases, leaving 10 bases between the germline ends. The CDR3 sequence: CASSRVSTYGYTF. CDR3 nucleotides: TGTGCCAGCAGCCGAGTTTCGACCTATGGCTACACCTTC.

This clone appeared a few times. The chain links TRBV30 to TRBJ1-1; 7 bases are a match to TRBD1. The V gene's germline CDR1 is GTSNPN and CDR2 SVGIG (reference sequence). V gave up 6 bases and J gave up 0 bases; unmatched junction bases: 4. CDR3 length: 13 residues. CDR3 nucleotides: TGTGCCTGTTCGGGACAGTTGAACACTGAAGCTTTCTTT. It is translated as CACSGQLNTEAFF. The full variable domain, with the rest looked up from reference TRBV30 and TRBJ1-1, is SQTIHQWPATLVQPVGSPLSLECTVEGTSNPNLYWYRQAAGRGLQLLFYSVGIGQISSEVPQNLSASRPQDRQFILSSKKLLLSDSGFYLCACSGQLNTEAFFGQGTRLTVV.

The rearrangement uses TRBV30 and TRBJ2-3; 7 positions agree with TRBD2. With V trimmed by 5 bases and J by 1 base, 6 bases remained unmatched. CDR1 and CDR2 from the germline V gene are GTSNPN and SVGIG (reference sequence). The CDR3 runs 14 residues. DNA for the CDR3: TGTGCCTGGCAAGGACTAGGACGCACAGATACGCAGTATTTT. Translated, it gives CAWQGLGRTDTQYF.

V is TRBV2 and J is TRBJ1-4; a weak D match, TRBD1 (6 bases). The V end was cut by 5 bases, the J end by 6 bases, with 10 bases between. Germline CDR1 reads SNHLY; CDR2 reads FYNNEI. This CDR3 has 13 amino acids. This chain's CDR3 is CASSWTEDEKLFF. The CDR3 DNA sequence: TGTGCCAGCAGTTGGACAGAGGATGAAAAACTGTTTTTT.

CDR3 coding DNA: TGTGCCTGGAGCCCACAGGGGGCGCGGACCGGGGAGCTGTTTTTT. As protein: CAWSPQGARTGELFF. The J gene is TRBJ2-2, the V gene TRBV30, with 9 bases lining up with TRBD1. Germline V gives CDR1 GTSNPN, CDR2 SVGIG (reference sequence). V shed 3 bases and J 5 bases; nucleotides not matched to a gene: 7. The CDR3 is 15 residues long.

Regarding this clone: The DNA is left out, because the CDR3 cannot be placed on it with certainty; the CDR3 is given as TCRdb lists it. This chain links TRBV2 with TRBJ2-2. The CDR3 has 15 residues if both end residues are counted. Germline assignment: CDR1 SNHLY and CDR2 FYNNEI. CDR3 residues: CASSSSGPNTGELFF.

This chain uses TRBV5-1 with TRBJ2-3; 10 positions match TRBD2. The V gene's germline CDR1 is SGHRS and CDR2 YFSETQ. Trimming at V came to 4 bases and at J to 2 bases, leaving 7 bases not matched to a gene. This CDR3 is 16 amino acids long. CDR3 sequence reads: CASSRIAGGSTDTQYF. As DNA, the CDR3 is TGCGCCAGCAGCAGAATAGCGGGGGGCTCCACAGATACGCAGTATTTT. Together with reference TRBV5-1 and TRBJ2-3, the CDR3 gives the full variable domain: KAGVTQTPRYLIKTRGQQVTLSCSPISGHRSVSWYQQTPGQGLQFLFEYFSETQRNKGNFPGRFSGRQFSNSRSEMNVSTLELGDSALYLCASSRIAGGSTDTQYFGPGTRLTVL.

V is TRBV7-9 and J is TRBJ2-3; TRBD2 aligns across 13 bases. CDR3 length: 19 residues. Germline CDR1 is SEHNR and CDR2 is FQNEAQ (reference sequence). V was pared by 5 bases and J by 6 bases, with 17 bases of the junction left unmatched. CDR3 region: CASSQLPLTSGGPADTQYF. CDR3 DNA sequence: TGTGCCAGCAGCCAACTTCCCTTGACTAGCGGGGGGCCCGCCGATACGCAGTATTTT.

The chain has TRBV30 and TRBJ2-7; possibly TRBD1 or TRBD2 for D (7 bases each). This CDR3 is 13 amino acids long. Between the trimmed V and J ends, which lost 3 bases and 6 bases, there was a span of 15 bases. Germline values: CDR1 GTSNPN, CDR2 SVGIG (reference sequence). The chain's CDR3 is CAWRTGTGGEQYF. The CDR3 DNA reads TGTGCCTGGAGGACAGGGACGGGGGGCGAGCAGTACTTC.

This clone has just a few counts. The chain is built from TRBV7-2 and TRBJ1-2; TRBD1 might be the D (6 bases). Trimming took 2 bases from V and 6 from J, leaving 10 bases between them. CDR1 and CDR2 from the germline V gene are SGHTA and FQGNSA. This CDR3 has 13 residues. CDR3 amino acids: CASSLRTANGYTF. The CDR3 DNA follows: TGTGCCAGCAGCTTACGGACAGCGAATGGCTACACCTTC.